This passage covers 19 T cell receptor beta chains from one sample sequenced in a study of T cell responses to AZD1222 COVID-19 vaccine. This table comes from immunoSEQ multiplex PCR, and its TCRdb copy is limited to in-frame clones, with some not included. This sample yields over 120,000 clones, of which approximately 93% are seen a single time; around 12% belongs to the top ten. The sample in question was peripheral blood, obtained after recovery from COVID-19. Receptors originate from an adult who had recovered from COVID-19.

The chain couples TRBV3-1 (or the pseudogene TRBV3-2) to TRBJ2-1; no reliable D call. The germline V gene encodes CDR1 LGHDT and CDR2 YNNKEL (reference sequence). This CDR3 has 12 amino acids. The V and J ends lost 4 bases and 3 bases respectively, with 4 bases between them. The CDR3 here is CASSRSYNEQFF. CDR3 bases: TGTGCCAGCAGCCGTAGCTACAATGAGCAGTTCTTC.

This clone came up once. The chain joins TRBV6-6 to TRBJ2-7; tentatively, D is TRBD1 (6 bases). V lost 7 bases and J lost 6, with 10 bases in between. The V gene's germline CDR1 is MNHNY and CDR2 SVGAGI (reference sequence). The CDR3 extends over 11 amino acids. The CDR3 protein is CASTLGGEQYF. In nucleotides, the CDR3 is TGTGCCAGCACTCTAGGGGGCGAGCAGTACTTC.

The rearrangement links TRBV9 to TRBJ2-6; D is uncertain. CDR1 and CDR2 from the germline V gene are SGDLS and YYNGEE. Trimming removed 4 bases from V and 0 bases from J, with 11 bases in between. The CDR3 loop spans 16 amino acids. In nucleotides, the CDR3 is TGTGCCAGCAGCCCACGGATGAGCTCTGGGGCCAACGTCCTGACTTTC. Encoded protein: CASSPRMSSGANVLTF.

The chain couples TRBV19 to TRBJ2-6; 7 nucleotides line up with TRBD1. Germline CDR1 reads LNHDA; CDR2 reads SQIVND (reference sequence). Trimming at V came to 7 bases and at J to 2 bases, leaving 2 bases not matched to a gene. The CDR3 totals 14 residues. The chain's CDR3 is CASTTGAGANVLTF. CDR3 nucleotides: TGTGCCAGTACTACAGGGGCTGGGGCCAACGTCCTGACTTTC. The full variable domain, completed using reference TRBV19 and TRBJ2-6, is DGGITQSPKYLFRKEGQNVTLSCEQNLNHDAMYWYRQDPGQGLRLIYYSQIVNDFQKGDIAEGYSVSREKKESFPLTVTSAQKNPTAFYLCASTTGAGANVLTFGAGSRLTVL.

The chain is built from TRBV3-1 (or the pseudogene TRBV3-2) and TRBJ2-7; 10 bases match TRBD1. The CDR3 extends over 16 amino acids. The germline V gene has CDR1 LGHDT and CDR2 YNNKEL (reference sequence). V shed 3 bases, J shed 4 bases, and the junction held 9 bases outside the gene matches. The CDR3 coding sequence is TGTGCCAGCAGCCACGTCGCGCGGGACAGGGGTTACGAGCAGTACTTC. It is translated as CASSHVARDRGYEQYF.

The chain combines TRBV2 with TRBJ2-3; tentative D call: TRBD2 (5 bases). The CDR3 contains 18 residues. Germline CDR1 and CDR2: SNHLY and FYNNEI. Trimming removed 0 bases from V and 3 bases from J, with 19 bases in between. The CDR3 loop is CASSEALVGEISTDTQYF. Here the CDR3 DNA reads TGTGCCAGCAGTGAAGCGCTGGTTGGGGAGATAAGTACAGATACGCAGTATTTT.

This chain links TRBV29-1 with TRBJ2-7; a possible D gene is TRBD2 (6 bases). This CDR3 is 13 amino acids long. V was cut by 2 bases and J by 1 base, with 9 bases left in between. Germline CDR1 SQVTM, CDR2 ANQGSEA. This CDR3 reads CSVESGESYEQYF. The DNA of the CDR3 is TGCAGCGTTGAATCGGGGGAGTCCTACGAGCAGTACTTC.

The chain is built from TRBV19 and TRBJ2-7; D perhaps matches TRBD1 (7 bases). Trimming left V 4 bases short and J 6 bases short, with 22 bases between. This CDR3 has 16 amino acids. Germline V gene data show CDR1 as LNHDA and CDR2 as SQIVND (reference sequence). CDR3 DNA sequence: TGTGCCAGTAGTACCAACAGGGGCGGGACGCTGGCCGAGCAGTACTTC. Protein product: CASSTNRGGTLAEQYF.

The V gene is TRBV3-1 (or the pseudogene TRBV3-2), the J gene TRBJ2-7; 8 positions agree with TRBD2. The CDR3 is made up of 14 amino acids. From germline, CDR1 is LGHDT and CDR2 YNNKEL (reference sequence). V lost 2 bases, J lost 7 bases, and 7 bases stayed unmatched. The CDR3 nucleotides read TGTGCCAGCAGCCAAACGGGAGGGCCTCGGGAGCAGTACTTC. Its protein product is CASSQTGGPREQYF.

V usage is TRBV5-4 and J usage is TRBJ1-5; D ambiguous. V was trimmed by 2 bases and J by 0 bases, leaving 6 bases between them. The CDR3 runs 14 residues. CDR1 is SGHNT, CDR2 YYREEE, per germline (reference sequence). The CDR3 sequence is CASSFLGSNQPQHF. The DNA of the CDR3 is TGTGCCAGCAGCTTTTTGGGTAGCAATCAGCCCCAGCATTTT. The full variable domain, its missing parts supplied by reference TRBV5-4 and TRBJ1-5, is ETGVTQSPTHLIKTRGQQVTLRCSSQSGHNTVSWYQQALGQGPQFIFQYYREEENGRGNFPPRFSGLQFPNYSSELNVNALELDDSALYLCASSFLGSNQPQHFGDGTRLSIL.

The chain has TRBV6-1 and TRBJ1-4, with D possibly TRBD1 on 5 matching bases. The germline CDR1 and CDR2 sequences are MNHNS and SASEGT. The length of the CDR3 is 16 residues. Trimming left V 1 base short and J 8 bases short, with 17 bases between. The CDR3 nucleotides are TGTGCCAGCAGTGAAGGAATCAGGGAAGTTGGCGAAAAACTGTTTTTT. As protein: CASSEGIREVGEKLFF.

The chain has TRBV24-1 and TRBJ2-1; TRBD2 matches 8 bases. Germline V lookup: CDR1 KGHDR, CDR2 SFDVKD. The CDR3 has 15 amino acids. Germline trimming cut 9 bases from V and 7 bases from J; bases unmatched to any gene: 13. CDR3 sequence: CATSSGTRLMNEQFF. The DNA of the CDR3 is TGTGCCACCTCCTCCGGGACTAGACTCATGAATGAGCAGTTCTTC.

This clone was recorded only once. CDR3 sequence: CASSPQGPSSYGYTF. CDR3 in DNA: TGTGCCAGCAGTCCCCAGGGGCCGTCAAGCTATGGCTACACCTTC. The chain has TRBV28 and TRBJ1-2, with D possibly being TRBD1 (6 bases). The germline V gene encodes CDR1 MDHEN and CDR2 SYDVKM. CDR3 length equals 15 residues. Trimming took 5 bases from V and 4 from J, leaving 17 bases between them.

A single count supports this clone. The chain has TRBV12-3 or TRBV12-4 and TRBJ2-5; D is unclear. The CDR3 totals 12 residues. V was cut by 3 bases and J by 1 base, with 3 bases left in between. For the CDR3, the DNA is TGTGCCAGCAGTTTTATCCAAGAGACCCAGTACTTC. Amino acids: CASSFIQETQYF.

The CDR3 here is CASSLVGRGETQYF. DNA of the CDR3: TGCGCCAGCAGCTTGGTCGGGAGGGGAGAGACCCAGTACTTC. This rearrangement joins TRBV5-1 to TRBJ2-5, with 8 bases lining up with TRBD2. The germline V gene has CDR1 SGHRS and CDR2 YFSETQ. With 0 bases clipped from V and 4 bases from J, the junction kept 2 bases outside the gene matches. The CDR3 sequence is 14 residues long.

This clone was seen once. The chain uses TRBV18 and TRBJ2-2; D not resolved. Trimming took 7 bases from V and 0 from J, leaving 9 bases between them. Looked up from germline, CDR1 is KGHSH and CDR2 is LQKENI. The CDR3 spans 14 residues. The CDR3 here is CASLLRTNTGELFF. In DNA, the CDR3 is TGTGCCAGCTTACTCAGGACGAACACCGGGGAGCTGTTTTTT.

This clone is a singleton in its sample. V gene TRBV7-9 combines with J gene TRBJ2-7; D remains ambiguous. There are 17 residues in the CDR3. The germline V gene encodes CDR1 SEHNR and CDR2 FQNEAQ (reference sequence). Deletions cut 1 base from V and 3 bases from J, with 19 bases between. The CDR3 DNA reads as TGTGCCAGCAGCTTAGGTAGGGTCCCCGAGAGCTTCTACGAGCAGTACTTC. Translating gives CASSLGRVPESFYEQYF.

The genes are TRBV5-1 and TRBJ1-1, with D uncertain. The CDR3 length is 14 residues. Trimming took 0 bases from V and 2 from J, leaving 8 bases between them. Germline V gene lookup returns CDR1 SGHRS and CDR2 YFSETQ. The CDR3 nucleotides are TGCGCCAGCAGCTTGGCGTCAGCTAACACTGAAGCTTTCTTT. Translating it yields CASSLASANTEAFF.

This sequence joins TRBV5-1 and TRBJ2-2; tentative D call: TRBD2 (5 bases). The V gene's germline CDR1 is SGHRS and CDR2 YFSETQ. The V end lost 1 base, the J end lost 5 bases, and 15 bases lay between the germline ends. The CDR3 has 16 residues. CDR3 protein: CASSLYSARDTGELFF. Here the CDR3 DNA reads TGCGCCAGCAGCTTGTACTCAGCTCGGGATACCGGGGAGCTGTTTTTT.